Detailed here is one T cell receptor (beta chain). Looked up from germline, CDR1 is SGHAT and CDR2 is FQNNGV. Trimming took 5 bases from V and 8 from J, leaving 21 bases between them. The CDR3 loop spans 16 amino acids. This sample was taken from a study of blood T cell repertoires in COVID-19. Study-level information: From the United States, Italy and Spain came samples of acute and convalescent COVID-19.

Measured with immunoSEQ multiplex PCR; TCRdb has only the in-frame clones, and not every one. The table shows about 14,000 clones, with around 88% occurring only once. The V and J genes are TRBV11-2 and TRBJ1-4; tentative D call: TRBD1 (5 bases). This clonotype was obtained from a human donor with active COVID-19. The donor label of this sample is uncertain. Sequenced material: peripheral blood. This CDR3 reads CASSIMLGTEGEKLFF. Here the CDR3 DNA reads TGTGCCAGCAGCATTATGCTAGGGACTGAGGGGGAAAAACTGTTTTTT.